This TCR beta chain was observed in a study of response to subunit inactivated influenza vaccine. This CDR3 contains 15 residues. V lost 2 bases to trimming and J lost 1 base, with 10 bases between them. In germline, CDR1 is SGHRS, CDR2 YFSETQ. The sample holds many counts of this clonotype. No antigen is known for it. Study-wide points: The authors offered the suggestion that each seasonal influenza vaccination recruits few new T cells.

Each CDR3 protein is one row after TCRdb ran MiXCR on the RT-PCR reads. The sample comprises hundreds of thousands of distinct CDR3 sequences, under 9% of which are singletons, and around 13% rests with the top ten. The chain carries TRBV5-1 and TRBJ1-5; D is ambiguous. This receptor was obtained from a man between 50 and 69 years old who received an inactivated influenza vaccine. The sequencing used PBMCs from blood, collected roughly 24 months after vaccination. CDR3 sequence: CASSLTFDSNQPQHF. DNA of the CDR3: TGCGCCAGCAGCTTAACCTTTGACAGCAATCAGCCCCAGCATTTT.